The source of this T cell receptor beta chain is a study of T cell repertoires in cytomegalovirus infection. TCRdb analysed the reads with MiXCR anew, one entry per CDR3 protein. The table shows about 310,000 distinct CDR3 sequences, with roughly 16% occurring only once. In regard to this clonotype: The junction departs from germline at one end; a sequencing error may be responsible.

The germline V gene encodes CDR1 SGHVS and CDR2 FQNEAQ. The CDR3 is 13 amino acids. The receptor's source is a human donor in good health (CMV status not recorded). Some clones in this sample may be carry-over from other donors' samples. The specimen was PBMCs. The V gene is TRBV7-8, the J gene TRBJ2-5, with unresolved D. DNA for the CDR3: TGTGCCAGCAGCTCCGGTCACCAAGAGACCCAGTGCTTC. Amino acid sequence: CASSSGHQETQCF.